The 19 T cell receptor beta chains listed next were all sequenced from one sample in a study of T cells after yellow fever vaccination. Each CDR3 protein gets one entry after TCRdb re-called the 5' RACE reads with MiXCR. This sample has approximately 90,000 distinct CDR3 sequences, with 13% found just once. This material consisted of CD8+ T cells not binding an NS4B(214-222) dextramer, sorted from PBMCs, taken 21 days after the first yellow fever vaccination. The receptors come from a man aged 18 to 30 who received the YFV17D yellow fever vaccine.

This clonotype showed up many times. The chain recombines TRBV6-1 with TRBJ2-7; 7 bases match TRBD1. There are 14 residues in the CDR3. Germline CDR1 and CDR2: MNHNS and SASEGT. The ends lost 1 base at V and 0 bases at J; junction bases unmatched: 0. Written as DNA, the CDR3 is TGTGCCAGCAGTGAAGGGGACAGCTCCTACGAGCAGTACGTC. Translation gives CASSEGDSSYEQYV.

This clonotype has a handful of counts. This chain links TRBV12-3 or TRBV12-4 with TRBJ2-2, with D tentatively TRBD1 (6 bases). V shed 3 bases and J shed 6 bases, with 14 bases lying between them. The CDR3 covers 15 residues. The CDR3 region is CASSFYREAAGELFF. The CDR3 coding sequence is TGTGCCAGCAGTTTTTACAGGGAAGCGGCCGGGGAGCTGTTTTTT.

DNA of the CDR3: TGCGCCAGCTCCGCCTGGTGGGAAGGGGGCAATGAGCAGTTCTTC. Its protein product is CASSAWWEGGNEQFF. The chain links TRBV5-1 to TRBJ2-1, with a tentative D call TRBD1 (6 bases). This CDR3 contains 15 residues. The germline CDR1 and CDR2 sequences are SGHRS and YFSETQ. V was shortened by 7 bases and J by 6 bases, with 20 bases between the two germline ends.

In this sample, this clonotype turned up many times. V is TRBV6-2 or TRBV6-3 and J is TRBJ1-5; D is uncertain. CDR3 length: 15 amino acids. Germline V gene data show CDR1 as MNHEY and CDR2 as SVGEGT. Trimming took 5 bases from V and 2 from J, leaving 13 bases between them. CDR3 residues: CASSGRPDGNQPQHF. The CDR3 DNA sequence: TGTGCCAGCAGTGGCCGACCGGACGGCAATCAGCCCCAGCATTTT.

This clonotype was counted between two and nine times. The chain links TRBV14 to TRBJ2-1; 8 bases are shared with TRBD2. The germline V gene encodes CDR1 SGHDN and CDR2 FVKESK. The CDR3 covers 15 residues. The trim removed 3 bases at V and 4 bases at J, leaving 5 bases unmatched. The CDR3 DNA follows: TGTGCCAGCAGCCATGAGCGGGGGCGATACAATGAGCAGTTCTTC. It encodes CASSHERGRYNEQFF.

The chain has TRBV7-2 and TRBJ1-2; TRBD1 matches 8 bases. This CDR3 is 13 amino acids long. From germline, CDR1 is SGHTA and CDR2 FQGNSA. The V segment lost 5 bases and the J segment 4 bases; nucleotides outside the gene matches: 3. The CDR3 loop reads CASSPGQGYGYTF. CDR3 DNA: TGTGCCAGCAGCCCCGGACAGGGCTATGGCTACACCTTC.

This clonotype was observed many times. This chain uses TRBV19 with TRBJ1-2, with unresolved D. With 7 bases removed from V and 2 bases from J, the gap between germline ends came to 11 bases. Germline V gives CDR1 LNHDA, CDR2 SQIVND (reference sequence). CDR3 size: 13 residues. The DNA for the CDR3 is TGTGCCAGTAAATCCTGGCAGAACTATGGCTACACCTTC. Protein product: CASKSWQNYGYTF.

The table lists this clonotype with a few counts. The chain carries TRBV6-1 and TRBJ1-2; 9 bases fit TRBD1. Losses at the gene ends were 6 bases for V and 10 bases for J; bases not matched to a gene: 3. CDR3 length: 11 residues. From germline, CDR1 is MNHNS and CDR2 SASEGT. The CDR3 spells CASRRDRDYTF. DNA for the CDR3: TGTGCCAGCAGACGGGACAGGGACTACACCTTC.

This clonotype was detected a few times. V and J are TRBV5-1 and TRBJ1-1; D unclear. The CDR3 extends over 15 amino acids. Germline V gives CDR1 SGHRS, CDR2 YFSETQ. The V end lost 0 bases, the J end lost 0 bases, and 9 bases lay between the germline ends. The CDR3 DNA reads as TGCGCCAGCAGCTTGGTAGGAAACATGAACACTGAAGCTTTCTTT. Its protein is CASSLVGNMNTEAFF.

Only a few counts were recorded for this clonotype. The J gene is TRBJ2-3, the V gene TRBV29-1; tentatively, D is TRBD2 (6 bases). The V gene's germline CDR1 is SQVTM and CDR2 ANQGSEA. The CDR3 extends over 15 amino acids. Trimming removed 1 base from V and 1 base from J, with 12 bases in between. CDR3: CSVEGGETRTDTQYF. CDR3 coding DNA: TGCAGCGTTGAAGGGGGGGAGACCCGCACAGATACGCAGTATTTT.

This clonotype turned up a few times. The genes are TRBV3-1 and TRBJ2-3; maybe TRBD2 (5 bases). The germline gives CDR1 LGHDT, CDR2 YNNKEL (reference sequence). Deletions cut 4 bases from V and 2 bases from J, with 16 bases between. This CDR3 is built from 16 residues. CDR3 DNA sequence: TGTGCCAGCAGCCCCAACCGGGAACGAGACACAGATACGCAGTATTTT. Encoded protein: CASSPNRERDTDTQYF.

The rearrangement joins TRBV5-1 to TRBJ2-1; 8 bases agree with TRBD2. CDR1 SGHRS and CDR2 YFSETQ come from the germline V gene. The V and J ends lost 2 bases and 8 bases, in that order; junction bases with no gene match: 9. CDR3 size: 15 residues. The DNA of the CDR3 is TGCGCCAGCAGCTTCGACGGGACTAGTTTCGATGAGCAGTTCTTC. Its protein is CASSFDGTSFDEQFF.

The table lists this clonotype with a few counts. The chain uses TRBV7-9 and TRBJ2-3; 10 nucleotides match TRBD2. Per the germline V gene, CDR1 is SEHNR and CDR2 is FQNEAQ (reference sequence). The CDR3 covers 17 residues. With 4 bases clipped from V and 2 bases from J, the junction kept 9 bases outside the gene matches. The CDR3 DNA is TGTGCCAGCAGCTCCCCCGTACTAGCGGGGCCCACAGATACGCAGTATTTT. Protein product: CASSSPVLAGPTDTQYF.

This chain links TRBV7-6 with TRBJ1-1; maybe TRBD1 (6 bases). Looked up from germline, CDR1 is SGHVS and CDR2 is FNYEAQ. The CDR3 is 15 residues long. V was trimmed by 6 bases and J by 0 bases, leaving 14 bases between them. The CDR3 sequence is CASSPLTGLNTEAFF. The CDR3 DNA reads TGTGCCAGCAGTCCATTGACAGGATTGAACACTGAAGCTTTCTTT. Using reference TRBV7-6 and TRBJ1-1 for the parts outside the CDR3, the full variable domain is GAGVSQSPRYKVTKRGQDVALRCDPISGHVSLYWYRQALGQGPEFLTYFNYEAQQDKSGLPNDRFSAERPEGSISTLTIQRTEQRDSAMYRCASSPLTGLNTEAFFGQGTRLTVV.

The chain joins TRBV6-5 to TRBJ2-2; D is tentatively TRBD1 or TRBD2 (5 bases each). Trimming stripped 10 bases from V and 7 bases from J, with 13 bases between. The CDR3 is 12 amino acids. From germline, CDR1 is MNHEY and CDR2 SVGAGI. CDR3 sequence (DNA): TGTGCCACCCGACGGGGCATCGGGGAGCTGTTTTTT. Protein: CATRRGIGELFF.

This clonotype has only a few counts. V gene TRBV25-1 combines with J gene TRBJ1-1; tentatively, D is TRBD1 (5 bases). CDR1 is MGHDK, CDR2 SYGVNS, per germline. The CDR3 sequence is 14 residues long. V lost 6 bases and J lost 0, with 11 bases in between. CDR3 coding DNA: TGTGCCAGCAGATCGACAGTCATGAACACTGAAGCTTTCTTT. Translated: CASRSTVMNTEAFF.

This clonotype was picked up a small number of times. The chain employs TRBV28 and TRBJ2-7; D unresolved. The CDR3 is made up of 14 amino acids. CDR1 and CDR2 from the germline V gene are MDHEN and SYDVKM. The V end was cut by 2 bases, the J end by 4 bases, with 12 bases between. Written as DNA, the CDR3 is TGTGCCAGCAGTTTAGGCAGTACAAGATACGAGCAGTACGTC. Amino acids: CASSLGSTRYEQYV.

This clonotype was detected a few times. This chain uses TRBV7-9 with TRBJ2-7; no clear D gene. Per germline, CDR1 SEHNR and CDR2 FQNEAQ (reference sequence). The germline V and J ends were trimmed by 5 bases and 7 bases, with 18 bases remaining between them. There are 14 residues in the CDR3. The CDR3 DNA follows: TGTGCCAGCAGCAATTCCGGGTCCTCGGAGGAGCAGTACTTC. The encoded protein is CASSNSGSSEEQYF.

This chain uses TRBV19 with TRBJ1-5; D gene uncertain. Germline V gene sequence: CDR1 LNHDA, CDR2 SQIVND (reference sequence). V was pared by 2 bases and J by 4 bases, with 12 bases between. This CDR3 comprises 15 residues. The CDR3 DNA reads TGTGCCAGTAGTATACTCCCCAGACCAAATCAGCCCCAGCATTTT. This translates into CASSILPRPNQPQHF. Complete variable domain (other parts from reference TRBV19 and TRBJ1-5): DGGITQSPKYLFRKEGQNVTLSCEQNLNHDAMYWYRQDPGQGLRLIYYSQIVNDFQKGDIAEGYSVSREKKESFPLTVTSAQKNPTAFYLCASSILPRPNQPQHFGDGTRLSIL.